The rows below give T cell receptor beta chains drawn from one sample of a study of cytomegalovirus exposure and HLA in healthy donors. Sequencing was performed with immunoSEQ multiplex PCR; in TCRdb, only in-frame clones are kept and a portion is missing. The sample has roughly 80,000 clones, 94% seen once. Sample: PBMCs. These TCRs come from a woman in her late teens or twenties in good health and CMV-seropositive. Both conserved end residues are part of each CDR3. The order of the fields is V gene, D gene, J gene, CDR3 DNA, CDR3 protein. The D gene is left open where the match is weak.

v_gene: TRBV6-1; d_gene: -; j_gene: TRBJ2-6; CDR3nt: TGTGCCAGCAGCTTGGACAACTCTGGGGCCAACGTCCTGACTTTC; CDR3aa: CASSLDNSGANVLTF
v_gene: TRBV15; d_gene: -; j_gene: TRBJ2-5; CDR3nt: TGTGCCACCAGCAGAAGCAGGACAAACCAAGAGACCCAGTACTTC; CDR3aa: CATSRSRTNQETQYF
v_gene: TRBV4-2; d_gene: TRBD2; j_gene: TRBJ2-1; CDR3nt: TGTGCCAGCAGGGACAGCAGGGCTAGCGGGGGCCGCTCCTACAATGAGCAGTTCTTC; CDR3aa: CASRDSRASGGRSYNEQFF
v_gene: TRBV11-3; d_gene: -; j_gene: TRBJ1-1; CDR3nt: TGTGCCAGCCTGACGCGGGTCGGCACTGAAGCTTTCTTT; CDR3aa: CASLTRVGTEAFF
v_gene: TRBV27; d_gene: -; j_gene: TRBJ1-5; CDR3nt: TGTGCCAGCGCAGAGACAGGTCATCAGCCCCAGCATTTT; CDR3aa: CASAETGHQPQHF
v_gene: TRBV28; d_gene: -; j_gene: TRBJ2-5; CDR3nt: TGTGCCAGCACCTTGGCGGCTGTTCAAGAGACCCAGTACTTC; CDR3aa: CASTLAAVQETQYF
v_gene: TRBV11-3; d_gene: -; j_gene: TRBJ2-5; CDR3nt: TGTGCCAGCAGCTCCCCCAATGACAGAAAAGAGACCCAGTACTTC; CDR3aa: CASSSPNDRKETQYF
v_gene: TRBV11-1; d_gene: -; j_gene: TRBJ1-6; CDR3nt: TGTGCCAGCAGCTCGGGAAATGGACTTGTTAATTCACCCCTCCACTTT; CDR3aa: CASSSGNGLVNSPLHF
v_gene: TRBV7-8; d_gene: TRBD2; j_gene: TRBJ2-5; CDR3nt: TGTGCCAGCAGCTTATCAGGACTAGCGGGGGTAGTGGAGACCCAGTACTTC; CDR3aa: CASSLSGLAGVVETQYF
v_gene: TRBV27; d_gene: TRBD2; j_gene: TRBJ2-1; CDR3nt: TGTGCCAGCAGTTTGGGGACTAGCGGGAGCGGTTACTACAATGAGCAGTTCTTC; CDR3aa: CASSLGTSGSGYYNEQFF
v_gene: TRBV4-3; d_gene: TRBD2; j_gene: TRBJ2-3; CDR3nt: TGCGCCAGCAGCCAAGATCCTAGCGGGGGGTACACAGATACGCAGTATTTT; CDR3aa: CASSQDPSGGYTDTQYF
v_gene: TRBV7-2; d_gene: TRBD2; j_gene: TRBJ2-1; CDR3nt: TGTGCCAGCAGCTATCTAGCGGGGGACTACAATGAGCAGTTCTTC; CDR3aa: CASSYLAGDYNEQFF
v_gene: TRBV7-9; d_gene: TRBD1; j_gene: TRBJ2-7; CDR3nt: TGTGCCAGCAGCTTAGTTCCGGGACAGGGAGGGTACGAGCAGTACTTC; CDR3aa: CASSLVPGQGGYEQYF